Described below is a single T cell receptor (beta chain) sequence and its context. The data belong to a study of blood T cell repertoires in COVID-19. Background on the study: Acute and convalescent COVID-19 samples came from the United States, Italy and Spain.

Participants came from roughly 23 US areas, aged about 18 to 95 years. Each participant's cohort was designated according to participant-reported clinical history. Each recovered donor of Cohort 3 presented with two negative PCRs, clearance, or symptom resolution. Generated by immunoSEQ multiplex PCR, the TCRdb table keeps only in-frame clones and is missing some. The sample carries roughly 160,000 clones, around 80% recorded once. The CDR3 length is 16 residues. CDR1 MNHEY and CDR2 SMNVEV come from the germline V gene (reference sequence). V lost 5 bases, J lost 0 bases, and 6 bases stayed unmatched.

The TCR sequence derives from a man aged 50-60 years who had recovered from COVID-19. The sample taken for sequencing was PBMCs or T cells enriched from blood (not recorded which). The rearrangement uses TRBV27 and TRBJ1-1; 10 bases match TRBD1. CDR3 residues: CASSKPGQGLNTEAFF. CDR3 sequence (DNA): TGTGCCAGCAGTAAACCGGGACAGGGGTTGAACACTGAAGCTTTCTTT.